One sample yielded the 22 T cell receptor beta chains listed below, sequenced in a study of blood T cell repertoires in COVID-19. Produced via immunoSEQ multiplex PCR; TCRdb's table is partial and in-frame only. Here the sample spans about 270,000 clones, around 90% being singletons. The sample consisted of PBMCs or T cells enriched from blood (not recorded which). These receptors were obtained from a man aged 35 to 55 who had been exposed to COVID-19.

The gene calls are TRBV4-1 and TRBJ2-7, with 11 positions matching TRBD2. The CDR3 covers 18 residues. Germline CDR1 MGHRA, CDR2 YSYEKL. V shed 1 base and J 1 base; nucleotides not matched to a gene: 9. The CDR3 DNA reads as TGCGCCAGCAGCCAAGTACTAGCGGGAGCCATGTCATCCTACGAGCAGTACTTC. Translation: CASSQVLAGAMSSYEQYF.

In nucleotides, the CDR3 is TGTGCCACCAGCAGAGTAAAGGGGGCGGACACTGAAGCTTTCTTT. This sequence encodes CATSRVKGADTEAFF. The chain carries TRBV15 and TRBJ1-1; 7 bases line up with TRBD1. V gave up 1 base and J gave up 3 bases; unmatched junction bases: 5. Germline assignment: CDR1 LNHNV and CDR2 YYDKDF (reference sequence). The CDR3 loop spans 15 amino acids.

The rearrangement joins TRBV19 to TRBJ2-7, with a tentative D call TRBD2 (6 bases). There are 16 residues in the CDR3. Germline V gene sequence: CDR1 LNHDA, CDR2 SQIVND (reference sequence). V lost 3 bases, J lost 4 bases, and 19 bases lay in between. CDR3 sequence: CASSMEGPNRMYEQYF. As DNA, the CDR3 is TGTGCCAGTAGTATGGAGGGGCCCAATCGAATGTACGAGCAGTACTTC.

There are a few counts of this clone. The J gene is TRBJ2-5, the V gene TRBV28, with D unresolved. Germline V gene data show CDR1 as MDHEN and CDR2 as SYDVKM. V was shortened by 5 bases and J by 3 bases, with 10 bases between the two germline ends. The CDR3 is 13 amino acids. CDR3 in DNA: TGTGCCAGCAGTCTCCGAACGGAAGAGACCCAGTACTTC. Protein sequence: CASSLRTEETQYF.

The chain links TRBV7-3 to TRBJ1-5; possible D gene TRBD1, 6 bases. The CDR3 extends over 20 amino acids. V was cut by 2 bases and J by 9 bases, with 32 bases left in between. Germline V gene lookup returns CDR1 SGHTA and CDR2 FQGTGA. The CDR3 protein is CASSLVSDYGQRGGEGPQHF. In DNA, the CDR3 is TGTGCCAGCAGCTTAGTATCGGATTATGGGCAGAGAGGGGGAGAAGGGCCCCAGCATTTT. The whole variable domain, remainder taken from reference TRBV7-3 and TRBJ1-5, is GAGVSQTPSNKVTEKGKYVELRCDPISGHTALYWYRQSLGQGPEFLIYFQGTGAADDSGLPNDRFFAVRPEGSVSTLKIQRTERGDSAVYLCASSLVSDYGQRGGEGPQHFGDGTRLSIL.

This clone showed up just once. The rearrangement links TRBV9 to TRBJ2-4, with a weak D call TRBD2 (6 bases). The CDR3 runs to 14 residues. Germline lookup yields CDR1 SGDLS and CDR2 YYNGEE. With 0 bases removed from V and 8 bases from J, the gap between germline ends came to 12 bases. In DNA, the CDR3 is TGTGCCAGCAGCGTAGTGGCTGGCGGGGACATTCAGTACTTC. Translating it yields CASSVVAGGDIQYF.

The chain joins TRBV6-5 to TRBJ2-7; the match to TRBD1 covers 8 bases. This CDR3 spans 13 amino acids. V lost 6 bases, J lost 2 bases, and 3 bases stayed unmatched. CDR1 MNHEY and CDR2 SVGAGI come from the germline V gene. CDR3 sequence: CASSSTGAYEQYF. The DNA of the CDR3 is TGTGCCAGCAGCTCGACAGGGGCCTACGAGCAGTACTTC.

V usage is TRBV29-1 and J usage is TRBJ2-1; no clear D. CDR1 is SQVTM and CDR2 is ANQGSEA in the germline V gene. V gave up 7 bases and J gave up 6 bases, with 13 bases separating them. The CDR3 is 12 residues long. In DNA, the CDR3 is TGCAGCGCCCGAGCTACAGTCAATGAGCAGTTCTTC. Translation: CSARATVNEQFF.

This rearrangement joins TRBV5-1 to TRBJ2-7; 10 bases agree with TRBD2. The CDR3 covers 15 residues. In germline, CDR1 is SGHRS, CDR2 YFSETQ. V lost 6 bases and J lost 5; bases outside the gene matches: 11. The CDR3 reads CASTNTGTSVHEQYF. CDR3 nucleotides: TGCGCCAGCACAAACACCGGGACTAGCGTCCACGAGCAGTACTTC.

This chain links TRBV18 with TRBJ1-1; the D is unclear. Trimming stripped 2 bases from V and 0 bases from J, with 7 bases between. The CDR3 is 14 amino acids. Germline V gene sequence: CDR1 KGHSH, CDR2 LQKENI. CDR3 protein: CASSPAVMNTEAFF. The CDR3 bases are TGTGCCAGCTCACCAGCAGTGATGAACACTGAAGCTTTCTTT.

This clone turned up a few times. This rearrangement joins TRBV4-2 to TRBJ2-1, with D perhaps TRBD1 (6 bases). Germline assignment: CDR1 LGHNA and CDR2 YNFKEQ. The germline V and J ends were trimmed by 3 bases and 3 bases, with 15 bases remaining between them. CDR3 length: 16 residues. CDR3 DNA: TGTGCCAGCAGCCAGCCAACTGGGGGCAGCTACAATGAGCAGTTCTTC. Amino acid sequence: CASSQPTGGSYNEQFF.

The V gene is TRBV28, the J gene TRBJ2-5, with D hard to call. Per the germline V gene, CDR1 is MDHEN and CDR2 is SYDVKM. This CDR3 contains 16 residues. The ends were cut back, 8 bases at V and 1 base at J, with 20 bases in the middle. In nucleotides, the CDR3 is TGTGCCAGCTTTCCTATCAAGAGCCGCCCCCAAGAGACCCAGTACTTC. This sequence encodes CASFPIKSRPQETQYF.

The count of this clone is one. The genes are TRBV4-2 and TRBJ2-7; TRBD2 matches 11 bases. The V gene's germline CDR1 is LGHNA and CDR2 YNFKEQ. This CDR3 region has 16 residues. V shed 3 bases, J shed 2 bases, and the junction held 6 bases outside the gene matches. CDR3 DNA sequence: TGTGCCAGCAGCCATATTCTAGCGGGAGGAACCTACGAGCAGTACTTC. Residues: CASSHILAGGTYEQYF.

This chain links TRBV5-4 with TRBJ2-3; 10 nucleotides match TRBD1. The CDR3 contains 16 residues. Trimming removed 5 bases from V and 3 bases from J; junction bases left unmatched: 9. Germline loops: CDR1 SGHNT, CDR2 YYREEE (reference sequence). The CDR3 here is CASRPRDRGPTDTQYF. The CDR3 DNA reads TGTGCCAGCAGACCACGGGACAGGGGACCAACAGATACGCAGTATTTT.

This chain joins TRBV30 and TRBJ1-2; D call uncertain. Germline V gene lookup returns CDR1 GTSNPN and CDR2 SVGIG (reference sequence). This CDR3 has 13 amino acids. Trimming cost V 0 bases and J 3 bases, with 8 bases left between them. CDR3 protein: CAWSVFGDYGYTF. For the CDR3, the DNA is TGTGCCTGGAGTGTATTCGGTGACTATGGCTACACCTTC.

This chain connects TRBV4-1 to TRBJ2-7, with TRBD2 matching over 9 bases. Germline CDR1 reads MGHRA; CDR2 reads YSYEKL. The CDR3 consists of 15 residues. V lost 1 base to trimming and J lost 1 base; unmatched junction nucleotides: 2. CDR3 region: CASSQGSGRSYEQYF. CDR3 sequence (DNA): TGCGCCAGCAGCCAAGGCAGCGGGAGGTCCTACGAGCAGTACTTC.

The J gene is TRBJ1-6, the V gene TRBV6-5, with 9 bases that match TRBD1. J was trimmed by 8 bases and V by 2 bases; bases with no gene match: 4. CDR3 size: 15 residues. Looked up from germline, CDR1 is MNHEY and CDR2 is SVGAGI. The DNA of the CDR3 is TGTGCCAGCAGTTACCAAGACAGGGGGGATTCACCCCTCCACTTT. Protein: CASSYQDRGDSPLHF.

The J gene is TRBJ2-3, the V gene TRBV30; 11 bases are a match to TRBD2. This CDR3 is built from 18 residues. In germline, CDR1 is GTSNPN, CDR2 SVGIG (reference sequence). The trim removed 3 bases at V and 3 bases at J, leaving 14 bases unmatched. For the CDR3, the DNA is TGTGCCTGGAGGGGACTAGCGGACATCGCGAGGGGTACAGATACGCAGTATTTT. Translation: CAWRGLADIARGTDTQYF.

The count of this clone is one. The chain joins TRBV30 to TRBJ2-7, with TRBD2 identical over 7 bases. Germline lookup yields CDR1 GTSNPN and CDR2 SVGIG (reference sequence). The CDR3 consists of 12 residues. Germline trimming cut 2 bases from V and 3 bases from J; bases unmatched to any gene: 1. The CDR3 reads CAWSPSGYEQYF. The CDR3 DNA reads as TGTGCCTGGAGTCCTAGCGGCTACGAGCAGTACTTC. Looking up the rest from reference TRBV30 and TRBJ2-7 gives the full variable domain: SQTIHQWPATLVQPVGSPLSLECTVEGTSNPNLYWYRQAAGRGLQLLFYSVGIGQISSEVPQNLSASRPQDRQFILSSKKLLLSDSGFYLCAWSPSGYEQYFGPGTRLTVT.

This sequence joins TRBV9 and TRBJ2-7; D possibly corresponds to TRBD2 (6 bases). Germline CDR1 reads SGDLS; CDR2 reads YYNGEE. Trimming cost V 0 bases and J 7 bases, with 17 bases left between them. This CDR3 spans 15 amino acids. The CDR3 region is CASSVEGGGVGEQYF. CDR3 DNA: TGTGCCAGCAGCGTAGAGGGAGGTGGGGTGGGTGAGCAGTACTTC.

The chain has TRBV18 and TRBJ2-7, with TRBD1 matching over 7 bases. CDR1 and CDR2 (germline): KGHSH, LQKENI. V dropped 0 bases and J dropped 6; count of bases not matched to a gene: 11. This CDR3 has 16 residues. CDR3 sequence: CASSPPRRAQGVEQYF. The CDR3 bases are TGTGCCAGCTCACCACCGAGAAGGGCGCAGGGGGTCGAGCAGTACTTC.

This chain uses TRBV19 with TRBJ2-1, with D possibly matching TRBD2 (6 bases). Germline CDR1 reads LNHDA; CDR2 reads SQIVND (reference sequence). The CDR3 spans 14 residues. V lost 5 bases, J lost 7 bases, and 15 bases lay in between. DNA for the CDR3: TGTGCCAGTAGTTTCCGACTAGAATGGAATGAGCAGTTCTTC. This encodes CASSFRLEWNEQFF.